These 25 T cell receptor beta chains came from one sample sequenced in a study of cytotoxic CD8 clonotypes in ibrutinib-treated CLL. The protocol was immunoSEQ multiplex PCR, while the TCRdb copy is restricted to in-frame clones and leaves out a portion. The sample lists about 40,000 clones; about 65% were seen once. The sequenced sample was PBMCs, obtained at disease progression, from a patient treated with ibrutinib. The receptors were gathered from a human donor with chronic lymphocytic leukemia.

A remark on this clone: The CDR3 end shows no conserved phenylalanine or tryptophan, and so a read error is likely. The chain carries TRBV5-4 and TRBJ1-2, with D possibly TRBD1 on 5 matching bases. V was shortened by 1 base and J by 9 bases, with 10 bases between the two germline ends. This CDR3 has 12 amino acids. CDR1 and CDR2 from the germline V gene are SGHNT and YYREEE (reference sequence). CDR3 nucleotide sequence: TGTGCCAGCAGCTTGTCGGGGGGGAGCTACACCCTC. Translating gives CASSLSGGSYTL.

The chain uses TRBV10-3 and TRBJ1-4; possibly TRBD1 for D (5 bases). CDR3 length: 14 residues. Trimming stripped 6 bases from V and 7 bases from J, with 15 bases between. Per the germline V gene, CDR1 is ENHRY and CDR2 is SYGVKD. The CDR3 is CAISQGTAGEKLFF. CDR3 nucleotides: TGTGCCATCAGCCAGGGTACGGCGGGTGAAAAACTGTTTTTT.

J is TRBJ2-1 and V is TRBV10-2, with D tentatively TRBD2 (6 bases). Germline-derived CDR1 and CDR2 are WSHSY and SAAADI. This CDR3 has 16 amino acids. Trimming took off 2 bases at V and 0 bases at J, with 11 bases between the two ends. In DNA form, the CDR3 reads TGCGCCAGCAGTGAGCCCTGGGGAGGCTCCTACAATGAGCAGTTCTTC. It yields the protein CASSEPWGGSYNEQFF.

V gene TRBV5-1 combines with J gene TRBJ2-7, with 11 bases that match TRBD1. The CDR3 runs 13 residues. Germline trimming cut 6 bases from V and 7 bases from J; bases unmatched to any gene: 6. The V gene's germline CDR1 is SGHRS and CDR2 YFSETQ. The CDR3 sequence is CASTGQGAGEQYF. CDR3 nucleotides: TGCGCCAGCACCGGACAGGGGGCAGGGGAGCAGTACTTC.

The chain links TRBV4-3 to TRBJ2-7, with 10 bases fitting TRBD2. The CDR3 is 15 residues long. From germline, CDR1 is LGHNA and CDR2 YSLEER. The J segment lost 9 bases and the V segment lost 0 bases, leaving 8 bases of the junction unmatched. CDR3 sequence: CASSQELAGTSTQYF. CDR3 sequence (DNA): TGCGCCAGCAGCCAAGAACTAGCGGGGACCTCCACGCAGTACTTC.

The V and J genes are TRBV5-1 and TRBJ2-7; tentatively, D is TRBD2 (5 bases). The V gene's germline CDR1 is SGHRS and CDR2 YFSETQ. This CDR3 spans 13 amino acids. The V end was cut by 8 bases, the J end by 0 bases, with 12 bases between. CDR3: CASSVLSSYEQYF. CDR3 nucleotide sequence: TGCGCCAGTAGCGTCCTGAGCTCCTACGAGCAGTACTTC.

The chain carries TRBV5-1 and TRBJ1-2, with 7 bases that match TRBD1. Germline values: CDR1 SGHRS, CDR2 YFSETQ. This CDR3 comprises 15 residues. The J segment lost 4 bases and the V segment lost 4 bases, leaving 10 bases of the junction unmatched. The CDR3 DNA reads as TGCGCCAGCAGCACCGAAGGACAGGCGGGCTATGGCTACACCTTC. Protein product: CASSTEGQAGYGYTF. The full variable domain, with the rest looked up from reference TRBV5-1 and TRBJ1-2, is KAGVTQTPRYLIKTRGQQVTLSCSPISGHRSVSWYQQTPGQGLQFLFEYFSETQRNKGNFPGRFSGRQFSNSRSEMNVSTLELGDSALYLCASSTEGQAGYGYTFGSGTRLTVV.

This clone came up once. This rearrangement joins TRBV5-6 to TRBJ1-1; possibly TRBD1 for D (5 bases). Between the trimmed V and J ends, which lost 3 bases and 1 base, there was a span of 13 bases. Germline V gene sequence: CDR1 SGHDT, CDR2 YYEEEE. This CDR3 spans 15 amino acids. DNA of the CDR3: TGTGCCAGCAGCTGGGGGGTGAGGGAGAACACTGAAGCTTTCTTT. This gives the protein CASSWGVRENTEAFF.

The rearrangement uses TRBV7-2 and TRBJ2-5; 7 bases agree with TRBD1. Germline V gene data show CDR1 as SGHTA and CDR2 as FQGNSA. The CDR3 length is 17 residues. The V and J ends lost 1 base and 5 bases, in that order; junction bases with no gene match: 13. As DNA, the CDR3 is TGTGCCAGCAGCTTAGGGGGAAGAGGGGGCGCCCGGGAGACCCAGTACTTC. Translation: CASSLGGRGGARETQYF.

V is TRBV10-3 and J is TRBJ2-5, with TRBD2 matching 8 bases. Germline CDR1 is ENHRY and CDR2 is SYGVKD. The CDR3 has 13 residues. V shed 3 bases, J shed 5 bases, and the junction held 2 bases outside the gene matches. The CDR3 coding sequence is TGTGCCATCAGTGATTCTAGCGGGGAGACCCAGTACTTC. This gives the protein CAISDSSGETQYF.

The chain combines TRBV30 with TRBJ2-5; 10 nucleotides line up with TRBD2. This CDR3 is 15 amino acids long. The V and J ends lost 4 bases and 7 bases, in that order; junction bases with no gene match: 12. Per the germline V gene, CDR1 is GTSNPN and CDR2 is SVGIG (reference sequence). Written as DNA, the CDR3 is TGTGCCTGGACCGAAGGGCTAGCGGGAGTGTTGACCCAGTACTTC. Amino acids: CAWTEGLAGVLTQYF.

This rearrangement joins TRBV11-3 to TRBJ2-7, with 7 bases lining up with TRBD1. The CDR3 runs to 12 residues. Germline V gene sequence: CDR1 SGHNT, CDR2 YENEEA. The J segment lost 6 bases and the V segment lost 5 bases, leaving 4 bases of the junction unmatched. CDR3 sequence (DNA): TGTGCCAGCAGCCTAGGGACAGCCGAGCAGTACTTC. Its translation is CASSLGTAEQYF.

This clone came up a few times. The chain combines TRBV19 with TRBJ2-7, with D possibly matching TRBD1 (6 bases). The V end lost 6 bases, the J end lost 2 bases, and 8 bases lay between the germline ends. CDR3 size: 12 residues. Per germline, CDR1 LNHDA and CDR2 SQIVND (reference sequence). CDR3 amino acids: CASSRTAYEQYF. The CDR3 nucleotides read TGTGCCAGTAGCCGGACAGCCTACGAGCAGTACTTC.

The chain is built from TRBV7-3 and TRBJ2-7; D is uncertain. V dropped 4 bases and J dropped 1 base, with 11 bases sitting between them. CDR3 length equals 14 residues. The germline V gene has CDR1 SGHTA and CDR2 FQGTGA. CDR3 sequence reads: CASSSGPPSYEQYF. The CDR3 DNA reads as TGTGCCAGCAGCTCTGGACCGCCATCCTACGAGCAGTACTTC.

The chain links TRBV10-1 to TRBJ1-2; perhaps TRBD1 as D (6 bases). The CDR3 has 14 residues. The V gene's germline CDR1 is WNHNN and CDR2 SYGVQD (reference sequence). Trimming cost V 4 bases and J 2 bases, with 11 bases left between them. CDR3 region: CASSGGTGNYGYTF. The CDR3 region has the DNA TGCGCCAGCAGTGGGGGAACAGGGAACTATGGCTACACCTTC.

Comment on this clone: At one end, the junction sequence differs from germline, possibly due to a read error. The rearrangement uses TRBV5-6 and TRBJ2-7; D is possibly TRBD2 (5 bases). Per the germline V gene, CDR1 is SGHDT and CDR2 is YYEEEE. This CDR3 contains 14 residues. CDR3 DNA sequence: TGTGCCAGCAGCTTGTGGTATGGAACTGTGTGGCGGGACTTC. Residues: CASSLWYGTVWRDF.

The chain carries TRBV5-8 and TRBJ2-3; D is undetermined. From germline, CDR1 is SGHTS and CDR2 YDEGEE. Deletions cut 1 base from V and 0 bases from J, with 12 bases between. CDR3 length: 16 residues. The CDR3 is CASSLTVVGSTDTQYF. The DNA of the CDR3 is TGTGCCAGCAGCTTGACCGTGGTCGGCAGCACAGATACGCAGTATTTT. The whole variable domain, remainder taken from reference TRBV5-8 and TRBJ2-3, is EAGVTQSPTHLIKTRGQQATLRCSPISGHTSVYWYQQALGLGLQFLLWYDEGEERNRGNFPPRFSGRQFPNYSSELNVNALELEDSALYLCASSLTVVGSTDTQYFGPGTRLTVL.

The chain links TRBV4-2 to TRBJ1-1, with D unclear. In germline, CDR1 is LGHNA, CDR2 YNFKEQ. The length of the CDR3 is 13 residues. V lost 1 base and J 7 bases, leaving 10 bases between the germline ends. Written as DNA, the CDR3 is TGTGCCAGCAGCCAAGGTGGCGCCCTTGAAGCTTTCTTT. This translates into CASSQGGALEAFF.

CDR3 region: CASSPQVYDRSSYEQYF. The CDR3, as DNA: TGTGCCAGCTCACCTCAGGTTTATGACAGGTCCTCCTACGAGCAGTACTTC. This chain joins TRBV18 and TRBJ2-7; weak D call: TRBD1 (6 bases). Looked up from germline, CDR1 is KGHSH and CDR2 is LQKENI. CDR3 length: 17 amino acids. The V end lost 3 bases, the J end lost 0 bases, and 18 bases lay between the germline ends.

This sequence joins TRBV6-1 and TRBJ1-3, with D maybe TRBD1 (5 bases). Germline V gene data show CDR1 as MNHNS and CDR2 as SASEGT. Trimming stripped 2 bases from V and 0 bases from J, with 11 bases between. The CDR3 loop spans 16 amino acids. The CDR3 loop reads CASSERAGNSGNTIYF. The DNA of the CDR3 is TGTGCCAGCAGTGAAAGGGCAGGGAACTCTGGAAACACCATATATTTT.

The genes are TRBV2 and TRBJ2-3; D ambiguous. Germline CDR1 reads SNHLY; CDR2 reads FYNNEI. V lost 6 bases and J lost 6, with 16 bases in between. CDR3 length: 14 residues. The CDR3 sequence: CASSRLSGLDTQYF. CDR3 DNA sequence: TGTGCCAGCAGCCGACTTTCCGGCCTGGATACGCAGTATTTT.

Note on this clone: This sample also contains other DNA sequences that code for the same CDR3. This sequence joins TRBV5-1 and TRBJ1-1; 9 bases are a match to TRBD1. With 3 bases clipped from V and 3 bases from J, the junction kept 3 bases outside the gene matches. Per germline, CDR1 SGHRS and CDR2 YFSETQ. CDR3 length: 14 residues. The CDR3: CASSWGQGDTEAFF. The CDR3 DNA follows: TGCGCCAGCAGCTGGGGACAGGGAGACACTGAAGCTTTCTTT. The variable domain in full, completed from reference TRBV5-1 and TRBJ1-1, reads KAGVTQTPRYLIKTRGQQVTLSCSPISGHRSVSWYQQTPGQGLQFLFEYFSETQRNKGNFPGRFSGRQFSNSRSEMNVSTLELGDSALYLCASSWGQGDTEAFFGQGTRLTVV.

Ten or more counts support this clone. This chain connects TRBV4-2 to TRBJ2-7; no clear D gene. V shed 0 bases and J shed 3 bases, with 6 bases lying between them. From germline, CDR1 is LGHNA and CDR2 YNFKEQ. The CDR3 runs 13 residues. CDR3 coding DNA: TGTGCCAGCAGCCAAGATCTAGGCTACGAGCAGTACTTC. It encodes CASSQDLGYEQYF.

The chain recombines TRBV6-6 with TRBJ2-7; D tentatively reads TRBD1 or TRBD2 (6 bases each). Germline V gives CDR1 MNHNY, CDR2 SVGAGI (reference sequence). The germline V and J ends were trimmed by 2 bases and 5 bases, with 13 bases remaining between them. The CDR3 length is 14 residues. CDR3 amino acids: CASSYGGQGNEQYF. The CDR3 DNA is TGTGCCAGCAGTTACGGGGGGCAGGGGAACGAGCAGTACTTC.

The gene calls are TRBV7-2 and TRBJ2-5; 9 bases line up with TRBD2. The CDR3 length is 17 residues. V shed 6 bases and J 5 bases; nucleotides not matched to a gene: 16. Germline V lookup: CDR1 SGHTA, CDR2 FQGNSA. In DNA, the CDR3 is TGTGCCAGCAGTTCCACGGGATCGGCGGGAGGGCTGGAGACCCAGTACTTC. This gives the protein CASSSTGSAGGLETQYF. Variable domain in full (rest from reference TRBV7-2 and TRBJ2-5): GAGVSQSPSNKVTEKGKDVELRCDPISGHTALYWYRQSLGQGLEFLIYFQGNSAPDKSGLPSDRFSAERTGGSVSTLTIQRTQQEDSAVYLCASSSTGSAGGLETQYFGPGTRLLVL.